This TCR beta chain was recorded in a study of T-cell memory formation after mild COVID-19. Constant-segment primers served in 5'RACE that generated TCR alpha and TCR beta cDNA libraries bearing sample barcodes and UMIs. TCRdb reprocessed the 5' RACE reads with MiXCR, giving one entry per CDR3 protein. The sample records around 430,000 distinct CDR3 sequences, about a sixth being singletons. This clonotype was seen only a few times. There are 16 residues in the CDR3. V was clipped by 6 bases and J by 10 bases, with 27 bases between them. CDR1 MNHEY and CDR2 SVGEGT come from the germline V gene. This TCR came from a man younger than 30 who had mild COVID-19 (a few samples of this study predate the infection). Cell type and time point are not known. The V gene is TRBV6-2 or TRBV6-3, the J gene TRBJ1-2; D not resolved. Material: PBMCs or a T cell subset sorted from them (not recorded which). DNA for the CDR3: TGTGCCAGCAGAAATCCCCCGGGCCGATCCCGGTCGGTCTACACCTTC. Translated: CASRNPPGRSRSVYTF.